This T cell receptor beta chain was identified in a study of beta chain features in type 1 diabetes. Trimming at V came to 2 bases and at J to 5 bases, leaving 8 bases not matched to a gene. There are 15 residues in the CDR3. Germline V lookup: CDR1 SGHDT, CDR2 YYEEEE. Isolated RNA was reverse transcribed in full, so expressed TCRB transcripts were sequenced. The data were produced by immunoSEQ multiplex PCR, yet TCRdb's version contains in-frame clones alone and is incomplete. The repertoire holds about 360,000 clones, with roughly 12% as singletons. The source is a young man in good health. The genes are TRBV5-6 and TRBJ2-3; 7 nucleotides match TRBD2. Specimen: naive CD4+ T cells from blood. The CDR3 is CASSFRGGRRDTQYF. DNA for the CDR3: TGTGCCAGCAGCTTTCGCGGCGGGAGAAGAGATACGCAGTATTTT.